A selection of T cell receptor beta chains follows, all from one sample in a study of T cells in Graves' hyperthyroidism and ophthalmopathy. MiXCR, applied by TCRdb to the multiplex PCR reads, yields one record per CDR3 protein. The table lists 650,000 to 800,000 distinct CDR3 sequences, less than 45% of them singletons, with roughly 6.5% in the top ten. Sequenced sample: peripheral blood or thyroid tissue (not recorded which). All receptors derive from an adult man with Graves' disease, either hyperthyroidism or ophthalmopathy (not recorded which). Both conserved end residues are part of each CDR3. Each record gives: V gene, clone size, D gene, J gene, CDR3 DNA, CDR3 protein. The D gene is left open where the match is weak. Rows give clone size only sometimes, using once, few, many, or a class for an expanded clone.

>TRBV2|few|-|TRBJ2-2
TGTGCCAGCAGGGCGAGAGCCGGGGAGCTGTTTTTT
CASRARAGELFF
>TRBV4-1|few|-|TRBJ2-7
TGCGCCAGCAGCCAAGAGAAGAGCTCCTACGAGCAGTACTTC
CASSQEKSSYEQYF
>TRBV6-5|-|-|TRBJ1-5
TGTGCCAGCAGTGGGGGCCGAGGGGCAGGTAATCAGCCCCAGCATTTT
CASSGGRGAGNQPQHF
>TRBV11-3|-|-|TRBJ1-1
TGTGCCAGCAGCTTAGATGTATCAGGGGTCACTGAAGCTTTCTTT
CASSLDVSGVTEAFF
>TRBV19|-|-|TRBJ1-6
TGTGCCTGTAGCCCTTTGGACAGCCTAAATTCACCCCTCCACTTT
CACSPLDSLNSPLHF
>TRBV10-3|few|-|TRBJ2-5
TGTGCCAGCAGCTCAACTTTGCGGGGGCAACCACAAGAGACCCAGTACTTC
CASSSTLRGQPQETQYF
>TRBV19|-|TRBD1|TRBJ1-5
TGTGCCAGTAGTCATGGGACAGGCCATAGCAATCAGCCCCAGCATTTT
CASSHGTGHSNQPQHF
>TRBV12-3/TRBV12-4|-|-|TRBJ2-7
TGTGCCAGCCGTTTATCGGACGTCTCCTACGAGCAGTACTTC
CASRLSDVSYEQYF
>TRBV10-2|many|TRBD1|TRBJ2-5
TGCGCCACCCGGGACAGGGTATCTCAAGAGACCCAGTACTTC
CATRDRVSQETQYF
>TRBV2|-|-|TRBJ1-1
TGTGCCGGAGTGAACACTGAAGCTTTCTTT
CAGVNTEAFF
>TRBV12-3/TRBV12-4|-|-|TRBJ2-7
TGTGCCAGCAGTTTATTGGAGGTTTCCGAGCAGTACTTC
CASSLLEVSEQYF
>TRBV20-1|-|-|TRBJ2-2
TGCAGTGCTAGAGATTCGAACAGTAACACCGGGGAGCTGTTTTTT
CSARDSNSNTGELFF
>TRBV20-1|few|-|TRBJ1-3
TGCAGTGCTAGGGTCGGGGGGTCTGGAAACACCATATATTTT
CSARVGGSGNTIYF
>TRBV15|-|-|TRBJ2-3
TGTGCCTGGAGCCCAGGGTCAGATACGCAGTATTTT
CAWSPGSDTQYF
>TRBV10-2|many|-|TRBJ1-6
TGCGCCAGCAGAGAGGGGGGAAGGGATTCACCCCTCCACTTT
CASREGGRDSPLHF
>TRBV28|-|-|TRBJ1-2
TGTGCCAGCAGTCTAAGCCGTGTCAACTATGGCTACACCTTC
CASSLSRVNYGYTF
>TRBV7-8|few|-|TRBJ1-3
TGTGCCAGCAGCTCACCGGGTCTGTCGGGAAACACCATATATTTT
CASSSPGLSGNTIYF